This passage covers 23 T cell receptor beta chains from one sample sequenced in a study of blood T cells in healthy people across ages. Sample-barcoded 5' priming and a J-beta primer mix drove a second PCR of about 6 to 12 cycles. MiXCR, run by TCRdb on the 5' RACE reads, gives a single entry per CDR3 protein. Of about 1,500,000 distinct CDR3 sequences in the sample, around 42% were seen once. Sequenced material: blood. The receptors originated from a woman under 30 in good health.

V usage is TRBV29-1 and J usage is TRBJ1-2, with TRBD1 matching 8 bases. The germline V gene has CDR1 SQVTM and CDR2 ANQGSEA. V was clipped by 4 bases and J by 0 bases; unmatched bases: 7. The CDR3 sequence is 15 residues long. The CDR3: CSVVPADRANYGYTF. As DNA, the CDR3 is TGCAGCGTTGTACCCGCGGACAGGGCTAACTATGGCTACACCTTC.

V gene TRBV24-1 combines with J gene TRBJ2-5; maybe TRBD1 (6 bases). CDR1 and CDR2 from the germline V gene are KGHDR and SFDVKD. The CDR3 covers 14 residues. The germline V and J ends were trimmed by 3 bases and 0 bases, with 7 bases remaining between them. The CDR3 DNA follows: TGTGCCACCAGTGATGACAGGTACCAAGAGACCCAGTACTTC. The encoded protein is CATSDDRYQETQYF.

The V call is TRBV29-1, the J call TRBJ2-3; TRBD2 matches 11 bases. CDR1 and CDR2 from the germline V gene are SQVTM and ANQGSEA. V lost 6 bases and J lost 0; bases outside the gene matches: 2. This CDR3 has 14 residues. The CDR3: CSVRTSGSTDTQYF. CDR3 nucleotides: TGCAGCGTGCGGACTAGCGGGAGCACAGATACGCAGTATTTT.

This clonotype was observed once. CDR3 sequence: CASPSRDRGGYGYTF. CDR3 nucleotides: TGTGCCAGCCCATCCCGGGACAGAGGCGGCTATGGCTACACCTTC. The chain recombines TRBV21-1 with TRBJ1-2; TRBD1 is the table's D call, not checked against the DNA. TRBV21-1 is a listed pseudogene. CDR3 length equals 15 residues.

V usage is TRBV2 and J usage is TRBJ2-1; 9 nucleotides line up with TRBD1. The J call may be in error: the DNA end matches TRBJ2-7 better. Per the germline V gene, CDR1 is SNHLY and CDR2 is FYNNEI. The CDR3 is made up of 15 amino acids. The CDR3 DNA sequence: TGTGCCAGCAGTCCAACGGGACAGGGTTACAATGAGCAGTACTTC. It codes for CASSPTGQGYNEQYF.

Comment on this clonotype: A much larger clone lies one base from this, so it may be a read error. The chain joins TRBV20-1 to TRBJ2-1, with D unresolved. The CDR3 covers 13 residues. Between the trimmed V and J ends, which lost 5 bases and 4 bases, there was a span of 12 bases. CDR1 and CDR2 (germline): DFQATT, SNEGSKA (reference sequence). The DNA for the CDR3 is TGCAGTGCTTCTAGGAGTGGTTACAATGAGCAGTTCTTC. This translates into CSASRSGYNEQFF.

This clonotype appeared a single time. The chain couples TRBV20-1 to TRBJ1-1; TRBD1 matches 8 bases. CDR1 DFQATT and CDR2 SNEGSKA come from the germline V gene (reference sequence). The trim removed 4 bases at V and 5 bases at J, leaving 9 bases unmatched. The CDR3 covers 14 residues. The CDR3 DNA follows: TGCAGTGCTAAGGAGACAGGGGTGAGGACTGAAGCTTTCTTT. This sequence encodes CSAKETGVRTEAFF.

The sample holds a few counts of this clonotype. The V call is TRBV5-5, the J call TRBJ1-2; 9 bases map to TRBD1. The trim removed 2 bases at V and 8 bases at J, leaving 7 bases unmatched. CDR3 length equals 14 residues. The germline V gene has CDR1 SGHKS and CDR2 YYEKEE (reference sequence). CDR3 sequence reads: CASSFKQGARGYTF. The CDR3, as DNA: TGTGCCAGCAGCTTCAAACAGGGGGCGCGAGGCTACACCTTC.

V and J are TRBV4-1 and TRBJ1-5; weak D call: TRBD1 (6 bases). The CDR3 is 14 residues long. Germline V gene lookup returns CDR1 MGHRA and CDR2 YSYEKL. V dropped 4 bases and J dropped 6 bases, with 13 bases sitting between them. The CDR3 protein is CASSPTGPLQPQHF. The CDR3 DNA is TGCGCCAGCAGCCCGACAGGACCCCTTCAGCCCCAGCATTTT.

V is TRBV29-1 and J is TRBJ2-1; maybe TRBD1 (5 bases). The V end lost 1 base, the J end lost 3 bases, and 13 bases lay between the germline ends. The CDR3 is made up of 15 amino acids. Per germline, CDR1 SQVTM and CDR2 ANQGSEA. The CDR3 nucleotides are TGCAGCGTTGAAGGGGGCGAACTCCACTACAATGAGCAGTTCTTC. Its protein is CSVEGGELHYNEQFF.

This clonotype was seen only a few times. The genes are TRBV6-6 and TRBJ1-2; D may be TRBD1 (5 bases). Trimming cost V 5 bases and J 4 bases, with 17 bases left between them. CDR3 length: 15 amino acids. CDR1 and CDR2 from the germline V gene are MNHNY and SVGAGI (reference sequence). Here the CDR3 DNA reads TGTGCCAGCAGTAGAAGGACACCCACAGCCTATGGCTACACCTTC. Translation gives CASSRRTPTAYGYTF.

This clonotype was picked up one time. This chain links TRBV12-3 or TRBV12-4 with TRBJ2-5; 11 positions agree with TRBD2. The J call could be wrong; TRBJ2-7 is a better fit for the DNA end. The CDR3 contains 15 residues. CDR3 loop: CASRPGLAEYYEQYF. The DNA for the CDR3 is TGTGCCAGCAGGCCGGGACTAGCGGAATATTACGAGCAGTACTTC.

This rearrangement joins TRBV6-6 to TRBJ2-3; 10 bases align to TRBD2. The CDR3 loop spans 16 amino acids. Germline V gene data show CDR1 as MNHNY and CDR2 as SVGAGI (reference sequence). Trimming removed 4 bases from V and 3 bases from J; junction bases left unmatched: 7. CDR3 sequence: CASSFASGRYTDTQYF. The CDR3 DNA reads as TGTGCCAGCAGTTTCGCTAGCGGGAGATATACAGATACGCAGTATTTT.

The chain combines TRBV12-3 or TRBV12-4 with TRBJ2-7; 12 bases map to TRBD2. This CDR3 contains 20 residues. The V gene end was trimmed by 2 bases and the J gene end by 0 bases; junction bases not matched to a gene: 14. CDR3 loop: CASSLWPSGGAGMPSYEQYF. The CDR3 nucleotides read TGTGCCAGCAGTTTATGGCCTAGCGGGGGGGCCGGCATGCCCTCCTACGAGCAGTACTTC.

The chain carries TRBV3-1 and TRBJ2-3, with 7 bases identical to TRBD2. J lost 1 base, V lost 4 bases, and 8 bases had no gene match. This CDR3 comprises 16 residues. Per germline, CDR1 LGHDT and CDR2 YNNKEL (reference sequence). The CDR3 here is CASSPQAGTGTDTQYF. The CDR3 coding sequence is TGTGCCAGCAGCCCCCAAGCGGGGACGGGCACAGATACGCAGTATTTT.

In its sample, this clonotype was seen many times. V is TRBV27 and J is TRBJ2-7; D not certain. The CDR3 is made up of 11 amino acids. Germline CDR1 MNHEY, CDR2 SMNVEV (reference sequence). Deletions cut 0 bases from V and 6 bases from J, with 3 bases between. Written as DNA, the CDR3 is TGTGCCAGCAGTTTATCGGGCGAGCAGTACTTC. Protein: CASSLSGEQYF.

Remarks on this clonotype: It is likely a read error, because the conserved phenylalanine at the end of the CDR3 is missing. This chain connects TRBV18 to TRBJ1-5, with no clear D. Per the germline V gene, CDR1 is KGHSH and CDR2 is LQKENI. Trimming removed 8 bases at V and 0 bases at J, with 8 bases between. This CDR3 is built from 13 residues. CDR3 nucleotide sequence: TGTGCCAGCCGTGGAGATAGCAATCAGCCCCAGCATTCT. The encoded protein is CASRGDSNQPQHS.

The V call is TRBV12-3 or TRBV12-4, the J call TRBJ2-1; 14 nucleotides match TRBD2. This CDR3 spans 18 amino acids. The J segment lost 1 base and the V segment lost 8 bases, leaving 10 bases of the junction unmatched. CDR3: CASSTGTSGRRSYNEQFF. CDR3 in DNA: TGTGCCAGCTCCACCGGGACTAGCGGGAGACGGTCCTACAATGAGCAGTTCTTC.

This rearrangement joins TRBV10-3 to TRBJ2-7; no definite D call. This CDR3 is 12 amino acids long. The germline gives CDR1 ENHRY, CDR2 SYGVKD. V was shortened by 8 bases and J by 0 bases, with 8 bases between the two germline ends. CDR3 loop: CAIATVSYEQYF. CDR3 in DNA: TGTGCCATCGCGACCGTCTCCTACGAGCAGTACTTC.

The V and J genes are TRBV20-1 and TRBJ2-2; 8 nucleotides match TRBD2. This CDR3 is 14 amino acids long. Germline V gene sequence: CDR1 DFQATT, CDR2 SNEGSKA (reference sequence). With V trimmed by 2 bases and J by 4 bases, 3 bases remained unmatched. CDR3 bases: TGCAGTGCTAGATTGCGGGGGGCCACCGGGGAGCTGTTTTTT. The encoded protein is CSARLRGATGELFF.

The genes are TRBV5-4 and TRBJ2-4; 11 bases are shared with TRBD2. The CDR3 has 17 amino acids. The V gene's germline CDR1 is SGHNT and CDR2 YYREEE (reference sequence). Trimming took 4 bases from V and 11 from J; bases not matched to a gene: 17. The CDR3 loop is CASSDTSGSVAGSVQYF. CDR3 sequence (DNA): TGTGCCAGCAGCGATACTAGCGGGAGTGTCGCGGGGTCGGTTCAGTACTTC.

This chain joins TRBV5-1 and TRBJ2-1; perhaps TRBD2 as D (6 bases). From germline, CDR1 is SGHRS and CDR2 YFSETQ. V lost 4 bases and J 14 bases, leaving 16 bases between the germline ends. This CDR3 has 12 residues. In DNA, the CDR3 is TGCGCCAGCAGCGCGGGACCCGGTTGGGAGTTCTTC. Protein: CASSAGPGWEFF.

The chain carries TRBV10-3 and TRBJ2-5, with TRBD2 matching 9 bases. The CDR3 has 13 amino acids. The germline V gene encodes CDR1 ENHRY and CDR2 SYGVKD. Trimming at V came to 4 bases and at J to 5 bases, leaving 2 bases not matched to a gene. Here the CDR3 DNA reads TGTGCCATCAGTGCCGGACTAGCGGAGACCCAGTACTTC. Its protein product is CAISAGLAETQYF.